This TCR beta chain was sequenced during a study of B cell selection in AIRE deficiency. Overall study results and limits: Shared Treg sequences were biased toward short CDR3s with few non-templated nucleotide insertions. About 28% of healthy-shared Treg sequences were found among patient Tconv cells. Only about 9.3% of 3,500 to 4,500 shared Treg sequences were patient-specific; roughly 30% healthy-specific.

Regulatory T cells were sorted as CD4+CD25hiCD127low/negative. Germline CDR1 and CDR2: KGHSH and LQKENI. The V gene lost 6 bases and the J gene lost 0 bases, with 17 bases spanning the gap. The CDR3 has 16 residues. Original processing methods: Treg pools: 51,000 or so distinct patient, approximately 90,000 donor TCRbeta sequences. Repertoires were generated with immunoSEQ multiplex PCR, while TCRdb's copy carries only in-frame clones and drops some. V, J and clone size are those of that table, while D and trimming were read from the DNA. The sample has tens of thousands of clones; over 80% are singletons. On this clone: Its antigen is unidentified.

The specimen was CD4+CD25+ Tregs sorted from PBMCs. The TCR originated in a human donor in good health. The rearrangement links TRBV18 to TRBJ1-2, with a possible D match to TRBD1 (5 bases). Written as DNA, the CDR3 is TGTGCCAGCTCGCTAGGGCGGAGGGACGCTAACTATGGCTACACCTTC. Amino acids: CASSLGRRDANYGYTF.